A selection of T cell receptor beta chains follows, all from one sample in a study of PD-L1 blockade in urothelial cancer. The data were produced by immunoSEQ multiplex PCR, yet TCRdb's version contains in-frame clones alone and is incomplete. This table has around 82,000 clones, around 83% appearing once. Sequenced here: PBMCs, sampled around atezolizumab (anti-PD-L1) treatment. These receptors came from a man in his 60s with urothelial cancer. The CDR3 runs from the conserved cysteine through the conserved F or W. The D gene is left open where the match is weak. Clone size is not always given. Where it is, it says once, few, many or a class for expanded clones.

TRBJ1-2,TRBV20-1,-,-,CSAAINYGYTF,TGCAGTGCTGCGATTAACTATGGCTACACCTTC
TRBJ2-7,TRBV10-2,TRBD2,few,CASGRGRDYEQYF,TGCGCCAGCGGGAGGGGCAGGGACTACGAGCAGTACTTC
TRBJ2-7,TRBV19,TRBD1,-,CASSAPPTGPFLGEQYF,TGTGCCAGTAGTGCCCCGCCGACAGGGCCCTTTTTGGGTGAGCAGTACTTC
TRBJ1-3,TRBV23-1,-,once,CASIPGSGNTIYF,TGCGCCAGCATCCCAGGGTCTGGAAACACCATATATTTT
TRBJ1-2,TRBV6-4,TRBD1,once,CASSDRPGTGGGYGYTF,TGTGCCAGCAGTGACCGACCCGGGACAGGGGGCGGCTATGGCTACACCTTC
TRBJ1-5,TRBV19,-,-,CASSIGEGRSNQPQHF,TGTGCCAGTAGTATTGGGGAGGGGCGAAGCAATCAGCCCCAGCATTTT
TRBJ2-1,TRBV5-8,-,-,CASSFRNEQFF,TGTGCCAGCAGCTTTCGGAATGAGCAGTTCTTC
TRBJ1-1,TRBV10-2,-,-,CASSEWGRGTGGTEAFF,TGCGCCAGCAGTGAGTGGGGCAGGGGCACGGGGGGCACTGAAGCTTTCTTT
TRBJ2-1,TRBV10-1,TRBD2,-,CASSALASSYNEQFF,TGCGCCAGCAGTGCACTAGCGTCCTCCTACAATGAGCAGTTCTTC
TRBJ2-4,TRBV18,-,-,CASSPPIAKNIQYF,TGTGCCAGCTCACCACCTATAGCCAAAAACATTCAGTACTTC
TRBJ1-2,TRBV6-1,-,-,CASSEMRPGNYGYTF,TGTGCCAGCAGTGAAATGAGGCCAGGGAACTATGGCTACACCTTC
TRBJ1-5,TRBV15,TRBD1,-,CATSRDHTGGSQPQHF,TGTGCCACCAGCAGAGATCATACAGGGGGTAGTCAGCCCCAGCATTTT
TRBJ1-2,TRBV7-9,-,-,CASTDRWDYGYTF,TGTGCCAGCACTGACAGGTGGGACTATGGCTACACCTTC
TRBJ1-2,TRBV5-1,-,-,CASSFHTDSTTSNYGYTF,TGCGCCAGCAGCTTCCACACCGACAGCACGACTTCTAACTATGGCTACACCTTC
TRBJ2-3,TRBV6-5,-,-,CASSYSRDTQYF,TGTGCCAGCAGTTACAGTAGAGATACGCAGTATTTT
TRBJ1-5,TRBV5-8,-,once,CASSLRSNQPQHF,TGTGCCAGCAGCTTGCGTAGCAATCAGCCCCAGCATTTT
TRBJ2-3,TRBV7-6,TRBD2,-,CASSWTLNRGTSGGSSTDTQYF,TGTGCCAGCAGCTGGACTCTAAACAGGGGGACTAGCGGGGGATCTAGCACAGATACGCAGTATTTT
TRBJ2-7,TRBV6-1,-,-,CASSDSGRGSEQYF,TGTGCCAGCAGTGACTCGGGCAGGGGTAGCGAGCAGTACTTC
TRBJ1-2,TRBV5-8,-,-,CASSLLFGDHGYTF,TGTGCCAGCAGCTTACTTTTCGGGGATCATGGCTACACCTTC
TRBJ2-3,TRBV5-4,-,-,CASSVRGADTQYF,TGTGCCAGCAGCGTTCGAGGAGCAGATACGCAGTATTTT
TRBJ2-3,TRBV5-1,TRBD2,-,CASSLQAGGRDTQYF,TGCGCCAGCAGCTTGCAAGCGGGGGGGCGGGATACGCAGTATTTT
TRBJ2-5,TRBV20-1,-,-,CSALKETQYF,TGCAGTGCTCTAAAAGAGACCCAGTACTTC
TRBJ2-2,TRBV23-1,-,-,CASSQSGGGNTGELFF,TGCGCCAGCAGTCAATCTGGGGGAGGGAACACCGGGGAGCTGTTTTTT
TRBJ2-4,TRBV29-1,TRBD2,few,CSVLGAGVENIQYF,TGCAGCGTCCTAGGGGCGGGAGTTGAAAACATTCAGTACTTC
TRBJ1-6,TRBV10-2,-,-,CASTQQAAPLHF,TGCGCCAGCACCCAACAGGCGGCACCCCTCCACTTT
TRBJ2-2,TRBV9,TRBD2,-,CASSVAPGGLSGELFF,TGTGCCAGCAGCGTAGCCCCGGGGGGGCTTTCCGGGGAGCTGTTTTTT
TRBJ1-2,TRBV4-1,TRBD1,once,CASSRVGQATYGYTF,TGCGCCAGCAGCCGCGTCGGACAGGCAACCTATGGCTACACCTTC
TRBJ1-1,TRBV9,-,-,CASSPILNRNTEAFF,TGTGCCAGCAGCCCCATCTTAAACAGAAACACTGAAGCTTTCTTT
TRBJ2-2,TRBV5-4,-,-,CASSSDTNTGELFF,TGTGCCAGCAGCTCGGACACGAACACCGGGGAGCTGTTTTTT